This entry describes one T cell receptor (beta chain). Its antigen is as yet unknown. Germline V lookup: CDR1 MNHEY, CDR2 SVGEGT. The CDR3 covers 15 residues. Between the trimmed V and J ends, which lost 0 bases and 3 bases, there was a span of 12 bases. This sample is drawn from a study of T cell responses to AZD1222 COVID-19 vaccine. Study-level findings and limits: Repertoires were obtained only post-peak T cell response. Nearly half of spike-specific TCRs reportedly go after variant regions that carry no mutations. The study found Spike-specific TCR breadth and depth rose after two AZD1222 doses.

Produced via immunoSEQ multiplex PCR; TCRdb's table is partial and in-frame only. This table holds 100,000 or so clones, 80% to 90% found once. The sequence was collected from an adult who received the AZD1222 COVID-19 vaccine. The source material was peripheral blood, sampled 28 days after the second AZD1222 dose. This chain connects TRBV6-2 or TRBV6-3 to TRBJ2-7; D is ambiguous. The CDR3 spells CASSYSRVSSYEQYF. CDR3 DNA: TGTGCCAGCAGTTACTCGAGAGTATCGAGCTACGAGCAGTACTTC.